This TCR beta chain was recorded in a study of metastatic and nonmetastatic thyroid tumors (dated by TCRdb to 2018 to 2021). Describing the broader study: The researchers compared repertoires between peripheral blood samples and tumor or nodule tissue samples from patients with malignant or benign thyroid disease.

This clone has ten or more counts. It lacks a known antigen. No much larger clone exists at a distance of one base, and base qualities are not known. Before undergoing thyroid surgery, none of the patients had been given any kind of treatment. Using T-cell receptor beta sequencing, the researchers looked back retrospectively at clinical samples from patients, gathered between about 2012 and 2019. Library prep was done by PCR. The sequencing machine was an Illumina HiSeq 4000. The TCR beta-chain CDR3 region of each patient was profiled by high-throughput sequencing. The paper's data handling went like this. Drawing on CDR3 differences between clinicopathological groups, the researchers built a classifier meant to tell apart patients with distant-metastatic papillary thyroid cancer. To measure repertoire diversity the researchers used the Shannon index, while the Morisita-Horn index served to gauge how similar the tumor and blood repertoires were. TCRdb passed the public sequencing reads through fastp at Q25 and MiXCR, retaining productive beta sequences. In this record, the V and J calls reflect TCRdb's handling and not the investigators' own analysis. Present in this sample are around 28,000 clones, 10% to 15% of which were seen just once. The top ten hold approximately 4.9% of the sample.

Paper-wide results and their limitations: In both blood and tumor samples, malignant tumors were reported to have significantly higher TCR beta diversity than benign nodules.

Sequenced: blood. This clonotype was obtained from a female donor with papillary thyroid cancer or a benign thyroid nodule (not recorded which). Some clones in this sample may be carry-over from other donors' samples.

The nucleotide sequence is given as TGTGCCAGCCAGGACGGACCTAACTATGGCTACACCTTC. Translated, this is CASQDGPNYGYTF. The sequence is built from TRBV2 and TRBJ1-2, with no confidently assigned D gene. Trimming at the junction amounts to 8 bases on V and 0 bases on J, and the germline ends lie 10 bases apart. Including the terminal cysteine and phenylalanine, the CDR3 comprises 13 residues. Only the CDR3 part of the read is kept: 39 bases, read in frame from the first base. The germline V gene gives CDR1 as SNHLY and CDR2 as FYNNEI.